The 12 T cell receptor beta chains below come from one sample, sequenced in a study of T cell responses to AZD1222 COVID-19 vaccine. Data came from immunoSEQ multiplex PCR; TCRdb stores just in-frame clones and leaves some out. The sample lists roughly 120,000 clones, 88% seen once, with about 8.8% in the top ten. The starting material was peripheral blood, obtained on day 0 of AZD1222 vaccination. The origin of the receptors is an adult in good health.

The V gene is TRBV5-7, the J gene TRBJ2-7; D perhaps matches TRBD1 (7 bases). TRBV5-7 is given ORF status, its function remaining uncertain. The germline V and J ends were trimmed by 6 bases and 0 bases, with 28 bases remaining between them. The CDR3 spans 19 residues. CDR3 DNA: TGTGCCAGCACCCATGGAGGGGGCTGGGGCAGCCTAATCTCCTACGAGCAGTACTTC. It is translated as CASTHGGGWGSLISYEQYF.

This chain connects TRBV4-2 to TRBJ2-2; perhaps D is TRBD1 or TRBD2 (5 bases each). There are 14 residues in the CDR3. CDR1 and CDR2 from the germline V gene are LGHNA and YNFKEQ. Trimming stripped 5 bases from V and 2 bases from J, with 9 bases between. This CDR3 reads CASSVGPNTGELFF. CDR3 DNA: TGTGCCAGCAGCGTGGGACCAAACACCGGGGAGCTGTTTTTT.

The rearrangement uses TRBV7-6 and TRBJ2-2; 10 bases are shared with TRBD2. The V gene end was trimmed by 4 bases and the J gene end by 0 bases; junction bases not matched to a gene: 8. The CDR3 spans 18 residues. Germline V gives CDR1 SGHVS, CDR2 FNYEAQ. CDR3 sequence: CASSSLGAGGSNTGELFF. CDR3 nucleotide sequence: TGTGCCAGCAGCTCCTTGGGAGCGGGAGGGTCGAACACCGGGGAGCTGTTTTTT.

As regards this clone: The sample holds other DNA sequences that translate to the same CDR3. The chain couples TRBV7-9 to TRBJ1-1, with 7 bases matching TRBD1. Trimming at V came to 5 bases and at J to 1 base, leaving 4 bases not matched to a gene. Looked up from germline, CDR1 is SEHNR and CDR2 is FQNEAQ (reference sequence). This CDR3 has 14 amino acids. The CDR3 reads CASSPRTGNTEAFF. The CDR3 DNA reads as TGTGCCAGCAGCCCTAGGACAGGGAACACTGAAGCTTTCTTT.

The chain couples TRBV4-3 to TRBJ2-5, with D perhaps TRBD1 (6 bases). V was cut by 0 bases and J by 5 bases, with 13 bases left in between. This CDR3 has 15 amino acids. CDR1 and CDR2 from the germline V gene are LGHNA and YSLEER. CDR3 loop: CASSQDRTVHETQYF. The CDR3 DNA follows: TGCGCCAGCAGCCAAGACAGGACAGTTCACGAGACCCAGTACTTC.

The gene calls are TRBV27 and TRBJ1-2; D is undetermined. This CDR3 comprises 11 residues. Germline loops: CDR1 MNHEY, CDR2 SMNVEV (reference sequence). V lost 10 bases, J lost 7 bases, and 13 bases lay in between. The CDR3 protein is CAITTGGGYTF. For the CDR3, the DNA is TGTGCCATCACAACGGGAGGTGGCTACACCTTC.

The rearrangement uses TRBV4-3 and TRBJ2-6; 9 bases match TRBD1. Germline V gene data show CDR1 as LGHNA and CDR2 as YSLEER. This CDR3 is built from 19 residues. V shed 3 bases and J 0 bases; nucleotides not matched to a gene: 9. CDR3 protein: CASSQRDRDSRSGANVLTF. In DNA, the CDR3 is TGCGCCAGCAGCCAGCGGGACAGGGATTCTCGCTCTGGGGCCAACGTCCTGACTTTC.

This rearrangement joins TRBV19 to TRBJ1-6; TRBD1 might be the D (6 bases). Germline V gene lookup returns CDR1 LNHDA and CDR2 SQIVND (reference sequence). The germline V and J ends were trimmed by 1 base and 6 bases, with 10 bases remaining between them. This CDR3 has 15 residues. The CDR3 reads CASSIGGGLNSPLHF. The CDR3 DNA sequence: TGTGCCAGTAGTATAGGGGGGGGGCTTAATTCACCCCTCCACTTT.

The chain has TRBV24-1 and TRBJ2-1; D not resolved. The length of the CDR3 is 11 residues. Germline V CDR1 and CDR2: KGHDR, SFDVKD. V was shortened by 5 bases and J by 6 bases, with 4 bases between the two germline ends. CDR3 DNA sequence: TGTGCCACCAGTGGTCCCAATGAGCAGTTCTTC. Amino acid sequence: CATSGPNEQFF.

Comment on this clone: This CDR3 is also generated by other DNA sequences in the sample. This chain links TRBV2 with TRBJ2-5; D tentatively reads TRBD1 or TRBD2 (7 bases each). Germline V gene data show CDR1 as SNHLY and CDR2 as FYNNEI. The germline V and J ends were trimmed by 6 bases and 5 bases, with 10 bases remaining between them. This CDR3 region has 12 residues. In DNA form, the CDR3 reads TGTGCCAGCAGCAGGGGGGGGGAGACCCAGTACTTC. Translating it yields CASSRGGETQYF.

The chain uses TRBV5-4 and TRBJ1-4, with D possibly matching TRBD1 (6 bases). Trimming shortened V by 1 base and J by 7 bases, and 8 bases separated the two germline ends. The germline gives CDR1 SGHNT, CDR2 YYREEE (reference sequence). This CDR3 has 13 amino acids. DNA of the CDR3: TGTGCCAGCAGCTTGTCGGGGGCTGAAAAACTGTTTTTT. Residues: CASSLSGAEKLFF. The whole variable domain, remainder taken from reference TRBV5-4 and TRBJ1-4, is ETGVTQSPTHLIKTRGQQVTLRCSSQSGHNTVSWYQQALGQGPQFIFQYYREEENGRGNFPPRFSGLQFPNYSSELNVNALELDDSALYLCASSLSGAEKLFFGSGTQLSVL.

The chain links TRBV11-2 to TRBJ1-2; D is uncertain. The CDR3 totals 15 residues. Trimming pared 5 bases from V and 4 bases from J, leaving 17 bases between. Looked up from germline, CDR1 is SGHAT and CDR2 is FQNNGV. This CDR3 is CASSPGPRSPYGYTF. CDR3 nucleotide sequence: TGTGCCAGCAGCCCCGGGCCAAGGTCTCCCTATGGCTACACCTTC.